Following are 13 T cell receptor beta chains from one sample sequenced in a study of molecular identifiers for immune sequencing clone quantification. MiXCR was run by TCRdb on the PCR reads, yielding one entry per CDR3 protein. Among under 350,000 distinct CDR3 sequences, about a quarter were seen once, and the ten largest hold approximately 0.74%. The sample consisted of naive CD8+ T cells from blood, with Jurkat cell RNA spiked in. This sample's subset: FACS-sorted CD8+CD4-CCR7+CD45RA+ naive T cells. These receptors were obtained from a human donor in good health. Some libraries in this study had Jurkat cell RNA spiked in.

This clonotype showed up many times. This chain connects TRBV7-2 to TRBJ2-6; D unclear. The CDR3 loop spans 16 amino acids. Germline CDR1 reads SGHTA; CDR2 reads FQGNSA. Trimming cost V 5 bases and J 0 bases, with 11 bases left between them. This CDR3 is CASSPVSSSGANVLTF. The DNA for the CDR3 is TGTGCCAGCAGCCCCGTTAGTAGCTCTGGGGCCAACGTCCTGACTTTC. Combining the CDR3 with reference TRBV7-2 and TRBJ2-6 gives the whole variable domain GAGVSQSPSNKVTEKGKDVELRCDPISGHTALYWYRQSLGQGLEFLIYFQGNSAPDKSGLPSDRFSAERTGGSVSTLTIQRTQQEDSAVYLCASSPVSSSGANVLTFGAGSRLTVL.

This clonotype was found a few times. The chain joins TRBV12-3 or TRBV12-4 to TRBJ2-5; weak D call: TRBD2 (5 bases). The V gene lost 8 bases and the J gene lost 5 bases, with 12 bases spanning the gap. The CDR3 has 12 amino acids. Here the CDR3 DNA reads TGTGCCAGCTCGTCTAGCCGTGAGACCCAGTACTTC. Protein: CASSSSRETQYF.

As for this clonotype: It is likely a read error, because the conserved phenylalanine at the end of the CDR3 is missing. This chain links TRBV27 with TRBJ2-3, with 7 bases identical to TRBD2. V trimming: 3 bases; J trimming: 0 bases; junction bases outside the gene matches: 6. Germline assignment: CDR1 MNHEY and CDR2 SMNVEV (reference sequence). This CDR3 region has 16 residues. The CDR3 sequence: CASSLGVSGSTDTQYL. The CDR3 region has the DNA TGTGCCAGCAGTTTGGGGGTTAGCGGGAGCACAGATACGCAGTATCTT.

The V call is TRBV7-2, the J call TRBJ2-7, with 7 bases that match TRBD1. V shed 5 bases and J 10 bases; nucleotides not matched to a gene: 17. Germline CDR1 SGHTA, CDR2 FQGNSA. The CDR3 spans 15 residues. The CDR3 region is CASSKTGYFTEGQYF. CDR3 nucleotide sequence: TGTGCCAGCAGCAAGACAGGGTACTTTACTGAGGGCCAGTACTTC.

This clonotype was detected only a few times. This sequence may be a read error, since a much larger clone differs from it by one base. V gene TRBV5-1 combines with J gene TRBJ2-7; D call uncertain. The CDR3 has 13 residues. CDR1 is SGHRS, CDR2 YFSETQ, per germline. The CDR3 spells CASSPDQGYEQHF. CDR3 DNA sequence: TGCGCCAGCAGCCCAGACCAAGGCTACGAGCAGCACTTC. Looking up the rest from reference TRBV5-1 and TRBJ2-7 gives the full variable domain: KAGVTQTPRYLIKTRGQQVTLSCSPISGHRSVSWYQQTPGQGLQFLFEYFSETQRNKGNFPGRFSGRQFSNSRSEMNVSTLELGDSALYLCASSPDQGYEQHFGPGTRLTVT.

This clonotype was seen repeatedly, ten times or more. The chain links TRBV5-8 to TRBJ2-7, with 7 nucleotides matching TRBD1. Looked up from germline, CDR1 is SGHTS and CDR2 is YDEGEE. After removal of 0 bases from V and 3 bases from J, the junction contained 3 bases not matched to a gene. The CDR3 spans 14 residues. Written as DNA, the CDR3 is TGTGCCAGCAGCTTGGAGACAGGGCACTACGAGCAGTACTTC. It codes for CASSLETGHYEQYF.

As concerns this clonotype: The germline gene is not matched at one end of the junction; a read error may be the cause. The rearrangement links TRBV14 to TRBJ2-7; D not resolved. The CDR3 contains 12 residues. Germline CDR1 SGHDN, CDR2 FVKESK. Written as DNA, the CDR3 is TGTGCCAGCAGCCCCTCACGCTACGCGCAGTACTTC. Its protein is CASSPSRYAQYF.

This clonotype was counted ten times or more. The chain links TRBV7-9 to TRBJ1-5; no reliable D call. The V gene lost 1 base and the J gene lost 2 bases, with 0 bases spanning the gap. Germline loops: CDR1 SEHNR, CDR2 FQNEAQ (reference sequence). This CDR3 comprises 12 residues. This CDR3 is CASSLGNQPQHF. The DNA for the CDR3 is TGTGCCAGCAGCTTAGGCAATCAGCCCCAGCATTTT.

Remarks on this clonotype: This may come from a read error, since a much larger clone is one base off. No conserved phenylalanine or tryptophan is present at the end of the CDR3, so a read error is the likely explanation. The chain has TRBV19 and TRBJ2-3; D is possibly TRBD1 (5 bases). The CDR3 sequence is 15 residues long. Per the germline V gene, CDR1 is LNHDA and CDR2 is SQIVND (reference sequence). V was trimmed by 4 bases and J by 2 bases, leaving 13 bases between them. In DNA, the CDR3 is TGTGCCAGTAGTACTGGAGAGACAGCCACAGATACGCAGTATTCT. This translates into CASSTGETATDTQYS.

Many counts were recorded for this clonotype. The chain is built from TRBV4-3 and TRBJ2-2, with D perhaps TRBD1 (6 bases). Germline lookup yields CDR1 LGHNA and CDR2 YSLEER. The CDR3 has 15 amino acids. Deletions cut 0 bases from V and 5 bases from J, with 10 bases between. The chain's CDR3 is CASSQEMGATGELFF. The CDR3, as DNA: TGCGCCAGCAGCCAAGAGATGGGGGCGACCGGGGAGCTGTTTTTT.

Written as DNA, the CDR3 is TGTGCCAGCAGCTTGGACCCCCAGGAGTTCTTC. This translates into CASSLDPQEFF. V usage is TRBV7-9 and J usage is TRBJ2-1; D not certain. CDR3 size: 11 residues. Trimming shortened V by 3 bases and J by 14 bases, and 11 bases separated the two germline ends. The germline gives CDR1 SEHNR, CDR2 FQNEAQ (reference sequence).

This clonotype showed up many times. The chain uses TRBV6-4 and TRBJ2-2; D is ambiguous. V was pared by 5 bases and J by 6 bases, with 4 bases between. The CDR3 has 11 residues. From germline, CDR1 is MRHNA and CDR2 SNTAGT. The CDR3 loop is CASSQAGELFF. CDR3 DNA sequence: TGTGCCAGCAGTCAGGCCGGGGAGCTGTTTTTT.

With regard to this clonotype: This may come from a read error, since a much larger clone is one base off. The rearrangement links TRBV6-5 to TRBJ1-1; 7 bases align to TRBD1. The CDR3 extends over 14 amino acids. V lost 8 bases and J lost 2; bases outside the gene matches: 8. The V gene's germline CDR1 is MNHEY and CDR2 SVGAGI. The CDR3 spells CASRPQGLNTEAFF. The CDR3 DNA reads TGTGCCAGCCGCCCACAGGGGCTTAACACTGAAGCTTTCTTT.